The clone carrying this TCR beta chain appeared once. The PCR used 60 Vbeta and 13 Jbeta primers. Generated by immunoSEQ multiplex PCR, the TCRdb table keeps only in-frame clones and is missing some. Of fewer than 200,000 clones in the sample, 75% to 85% were seen once. Germline V gene sequence: CDR1 MNHEY, CDR2 SMNVEV (reference sequence). This CDR3 region has 14 residues. Trimming shortened V by 4 bases and J by 1 base, and 11 bases separated the two germline ends. The data are from a study of cytomegalovirus exposure and HLA in healthy donors. The chain recombines TRBV27 with TRBJ2-7, with a weak D call TRBD1 (6 bases). The specimen was PBMCs. The clonotype comes from a girl aged 2 to 9 in good health and CMV-seropositive. The CDR3 is CASSSPGQSYEQYF. In DNA, the CDR3 is TGTGCCAGCAGTTCCCCCGGACAGTCCTACGAGCAGTACTTC.